This TCR beta chain came from a study of blood T cells in healthy people across ages. Germline V CDR1 and CDR2: MNHEY, SMNVEV (reference sequence). The CDR3 contains 18 residues. J was trimmed by 3 bases and V by 5 bases; bases with no gene match: 14. General study results and limits: Naive T cell percentage strongly correlated with TCR beta diversity.

This clonotype was detected only a few times. The antigen remains unidentified. PCR was performed a second time for roughly 6 to 12 cycles using a sample-barcoded 5' primer and a J-beta primer mix. From the 5' RACE reads, TCRdb called clonotypes with MiXCR, one entry per CDR3 protein. There are about 1,400,000 distinct CDR3 sequences in the sample; approximately 38% occur only once, and under 8% lies in the top ten. The receptor comes from a woman aged 18-35 years in good health. The chain joins TRBV27 to TRBJ1-5; TRBD1 agrees at 9 bases. The sequenced material came from blood. The CDR3 sequence: CASSPEPRGQGLNQPQHF. In DNA, the CDR3 is TGTGCCAGCAGTCCCGAGCCCCGGGGACAGGGACTCAATCAGCCCCAGCATTTT.